Detailed here is one T cell receptor beta chain. The authors' processing: Using reference gene primer amplification, nucleated cell counts were estimated. Sequenced by immunoSEQ multiplex PCR; TCRdb stores in-frame clones only, minus some. V, J and clone size are those of that table, while D and trimming were read from the DNA. Among about 94,000 clones listed, roughly 84% were seen once. This entry is derived from a study of blood T cell repertoires in COVID-19. Study information: The United States, Italy and Spain provided the acute and convalescent COVID-19 samples. T cells, B-cell-depleted T cells, or PBMCs supplied cDNA or gDNA.

The CDR3 covers 16 residues. From germline, CDR1 is SGHTS and CDR2 YDEGEE. The J segment lost 5 bases and the V segment lost 0 bases, leaving 5 bases of the junction unmatched. Material: peripheral blood. This receptor was taken from a woman of 80 years or more with acute or convalescent COVID-19. The chain recombines TRBV5-8 with TRBJ2-5; TRBD2 aligns across 12 bases. CDR3 protein: CASSLGTSGAWETQYF. The CDR3 region has the DNA TGTGCCAGCAGCTTGGGGACTAGCGGGGCTTGGGAGACCCAGTACTTC. The entire variable domain, with the rest obtained from reference TRBV5-8 and TRBJ2-5, is as follows: EAGVTQSPTHLIKTRGQQATLRCSPISGHTSVYWYQQALGLGLQFLLWYDEGEERNRGNFPPRFSGRQFPNYSSELNVNALELEDSALYLCASSLGTSGAWETQYFGPGTRLLVL.